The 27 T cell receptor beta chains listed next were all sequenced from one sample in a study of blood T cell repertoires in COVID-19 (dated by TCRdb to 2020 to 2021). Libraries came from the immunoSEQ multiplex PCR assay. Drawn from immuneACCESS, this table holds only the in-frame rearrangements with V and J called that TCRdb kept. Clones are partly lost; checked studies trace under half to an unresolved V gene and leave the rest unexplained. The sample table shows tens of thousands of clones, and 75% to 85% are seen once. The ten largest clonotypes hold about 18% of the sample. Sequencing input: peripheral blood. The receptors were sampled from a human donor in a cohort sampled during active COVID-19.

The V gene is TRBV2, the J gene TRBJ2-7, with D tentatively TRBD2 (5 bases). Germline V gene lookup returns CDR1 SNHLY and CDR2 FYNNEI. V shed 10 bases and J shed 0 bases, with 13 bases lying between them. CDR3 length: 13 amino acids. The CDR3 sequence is CAIPGGSSYEQYF. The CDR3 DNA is TGTGCCATCCCCGGTGGGAGCTCCTACGAGCAGTACTTC.

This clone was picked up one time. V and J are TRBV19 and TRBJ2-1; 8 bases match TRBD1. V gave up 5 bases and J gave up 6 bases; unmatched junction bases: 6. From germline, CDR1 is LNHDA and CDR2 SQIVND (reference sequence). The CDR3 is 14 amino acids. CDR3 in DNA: TGTGCCAGTAGTTTGCAGGGGGCTAGCAATGAGCAGTTCTTC. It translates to CASSLQGASNEQFF. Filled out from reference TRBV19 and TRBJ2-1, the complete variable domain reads DGGITQSPKYLFRKEGQNVTLSCEQNLNHDAMYWYRQDPGQGLRLIYYSQIVNDFQKGDIAEGYSVSREKKESFPLTVTSAQKNPTAFYLCASSLQGASNEQFFGPGTRLTVL.

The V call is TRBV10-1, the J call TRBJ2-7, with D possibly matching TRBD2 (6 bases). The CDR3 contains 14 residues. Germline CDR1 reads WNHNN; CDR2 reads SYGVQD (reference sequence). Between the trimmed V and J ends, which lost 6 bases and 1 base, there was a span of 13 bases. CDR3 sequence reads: CASRGGDRSYEQYF. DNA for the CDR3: TGCGCCAGCAGGGGAGGTGACCGTTCCTACGAGCAGTACTTC.

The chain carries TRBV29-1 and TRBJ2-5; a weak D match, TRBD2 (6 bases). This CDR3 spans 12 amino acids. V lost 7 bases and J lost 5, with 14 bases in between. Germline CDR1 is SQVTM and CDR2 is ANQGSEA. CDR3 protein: CSAGWAGETQYF. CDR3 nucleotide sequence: TGCAGCGCTGGGTGGGCGGGGGAGACCCAGTACTTC.

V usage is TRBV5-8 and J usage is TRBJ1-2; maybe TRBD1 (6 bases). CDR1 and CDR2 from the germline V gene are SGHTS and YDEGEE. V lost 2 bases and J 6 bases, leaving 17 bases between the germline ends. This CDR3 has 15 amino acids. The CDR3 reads CASSFGGAFVHGYTF. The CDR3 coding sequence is TGTGCCAGCAGCTTTGGGGGGGCTTTCGTCCATGGCTACACCTTC.

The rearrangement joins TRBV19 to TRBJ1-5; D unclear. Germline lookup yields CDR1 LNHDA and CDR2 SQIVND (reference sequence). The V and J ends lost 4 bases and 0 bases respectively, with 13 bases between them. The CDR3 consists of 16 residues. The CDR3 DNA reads TGTGCCAGTAGTAGTGCTCCGGGATATAGCAATCAGCCCCAGCATTTT. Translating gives CASSSAPGYSNQPQHF. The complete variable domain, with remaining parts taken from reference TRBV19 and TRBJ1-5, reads DGGITQSPKYLFRKEGQNVTLSCEQNLNHDAMYWYRQDPGQGLRLIYYSQIVNDFQKGDIAEGYSVSREKKESFPLTVTSAQKNPTAFYLCASSSAPGYSNQPQHFGDGTRLSIL.

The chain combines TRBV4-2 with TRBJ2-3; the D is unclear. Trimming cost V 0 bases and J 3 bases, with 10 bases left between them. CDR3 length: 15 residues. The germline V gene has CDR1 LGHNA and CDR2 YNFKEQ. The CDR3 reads CASSQDVIATDTQYF. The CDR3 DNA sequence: TGTGCCAGCAGCCAAGATGTGATAGCTACAGATACGCAGTATTTT.

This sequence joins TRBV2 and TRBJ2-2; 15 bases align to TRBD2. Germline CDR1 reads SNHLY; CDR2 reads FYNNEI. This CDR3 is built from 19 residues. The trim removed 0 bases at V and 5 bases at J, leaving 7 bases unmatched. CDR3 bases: TGTGCCAGCAGTGAAGCTCCTCCTGGACTAGCGGGGGGGACCGGGGAGCTGTTTTTT. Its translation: CASSEAPPGLAGGTGELFF.

The DNA for the CDR3 is TGTGCCAGTACTGACGCGGGGGGAATCTACGAGCAGTACTTC. Protein: CASTDAGGIYEQYF. The chain links TRBV19 to TRBJ2-7; 8 nucleotides match TRBD2. Germline trimming cut 7 bases from V and 3 bases from J; bases unmatched to any gene: 8. This CDR3 is built from 14 residues. Germline CDR1 is LNHDA and CDR2 is SQIVND (reference sequence).

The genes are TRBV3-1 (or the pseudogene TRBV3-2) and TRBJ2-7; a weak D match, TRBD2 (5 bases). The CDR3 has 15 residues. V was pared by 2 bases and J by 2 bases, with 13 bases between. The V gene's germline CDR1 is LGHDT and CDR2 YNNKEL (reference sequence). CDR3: CASSQSPSSTYEQYF. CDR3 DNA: TGTGCCAGCAGCCAATCGCCTAGCTCAACCTACGAGCAGTACTTC.

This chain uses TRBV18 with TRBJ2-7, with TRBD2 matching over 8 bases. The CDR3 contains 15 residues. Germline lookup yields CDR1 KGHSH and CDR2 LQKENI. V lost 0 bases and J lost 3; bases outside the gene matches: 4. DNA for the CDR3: TGTGCCAGCTCACCACCGGGACTAGAAGGCTACGAGCAGTACTTC. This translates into CASSPPGLEGYEQYF.

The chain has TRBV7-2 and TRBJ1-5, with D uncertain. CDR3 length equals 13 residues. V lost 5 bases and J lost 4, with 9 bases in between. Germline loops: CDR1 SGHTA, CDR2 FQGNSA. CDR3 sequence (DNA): TGTGCCAGCAGCGCCGAGGTAAATCAGCCCCAGCATTTT. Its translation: CASSAEVNQPQHF. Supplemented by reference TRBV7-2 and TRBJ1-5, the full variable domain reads GAGVSQSPSNKVTEKGKDVELRCDPISGHTALYWYRQSLGQGLEFLIYFQGNSAPDKSGLPSDRFSAERTGGSVSTLTIQRTQQEDSAVYLCASSAEVNQPQHFGDGTRLSIL.

The CDR3 DNA is TGTGCCACCAGATCTTCCCGGGTCGCAACTAATGAAAAACTGTTTTTT. Its translation: CATRSSRVATNEKLFF. The rearrangement joins TRBV15 to TRBJ1-4; no definite D call. Between the trimmed V and J ends, which lost 6 bases and 0 bases, there was a span of 14 bases. Per the germline V gene, CDR1 is LNHNV and CDR2 is YYDKDF (reference sequence). This CDR3 spans 16 amino acids.

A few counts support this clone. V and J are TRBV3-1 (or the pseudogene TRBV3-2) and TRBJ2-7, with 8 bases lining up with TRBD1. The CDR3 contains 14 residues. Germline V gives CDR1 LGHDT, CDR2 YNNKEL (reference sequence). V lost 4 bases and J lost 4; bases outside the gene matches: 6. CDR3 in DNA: TGTGCCAGCAGCCCGAGGGACAGGTTGTACGAGCAGTACTTC. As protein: CASSPRDRLYEQYF.

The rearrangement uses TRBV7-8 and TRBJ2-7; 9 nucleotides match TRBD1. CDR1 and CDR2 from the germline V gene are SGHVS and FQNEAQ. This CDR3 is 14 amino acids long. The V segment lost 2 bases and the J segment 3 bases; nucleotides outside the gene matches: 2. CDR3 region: CASSLSGQGYEQYF. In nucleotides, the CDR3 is TGTGCCAGCAGCTTATCGGGACAGGGCTACGAGCAGTACTTC.

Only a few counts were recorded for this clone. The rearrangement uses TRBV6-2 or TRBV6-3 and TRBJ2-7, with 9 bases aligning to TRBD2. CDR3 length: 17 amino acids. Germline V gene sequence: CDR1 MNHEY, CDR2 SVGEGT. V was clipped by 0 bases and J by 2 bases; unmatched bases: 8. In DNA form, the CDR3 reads TGTGCCAGCAGTTACTCGAGTCCGGCTAGCGGGGCCTACGAGCAGTACTTC. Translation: CASSYSSPASGAYEQYF.

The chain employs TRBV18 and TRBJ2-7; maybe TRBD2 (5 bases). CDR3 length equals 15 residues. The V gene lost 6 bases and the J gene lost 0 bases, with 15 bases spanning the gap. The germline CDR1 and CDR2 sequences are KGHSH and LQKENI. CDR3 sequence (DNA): TGTGCCAGCTCGCCCGGGGTTGGGGACTCCTACGAGCAGTACTTC. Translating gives CASSPGVGDSYEQYF.

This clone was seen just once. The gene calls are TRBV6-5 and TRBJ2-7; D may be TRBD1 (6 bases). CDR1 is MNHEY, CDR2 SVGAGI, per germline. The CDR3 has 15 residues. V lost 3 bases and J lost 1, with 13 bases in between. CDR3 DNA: TGTGCCAGCAGTTATTCGGGGACATCTTCCTACGAGCAGTACTTC. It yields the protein CASSYSGTSSYEQYF.

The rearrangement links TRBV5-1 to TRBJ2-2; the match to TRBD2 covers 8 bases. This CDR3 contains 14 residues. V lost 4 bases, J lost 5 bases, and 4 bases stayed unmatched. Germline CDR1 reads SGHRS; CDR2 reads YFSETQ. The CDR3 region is CASSQGLGTGELFF. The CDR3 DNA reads TGCGCCAGCAGCCAGGGACTAGGGACCGGGGAGCTGTTTTTT.

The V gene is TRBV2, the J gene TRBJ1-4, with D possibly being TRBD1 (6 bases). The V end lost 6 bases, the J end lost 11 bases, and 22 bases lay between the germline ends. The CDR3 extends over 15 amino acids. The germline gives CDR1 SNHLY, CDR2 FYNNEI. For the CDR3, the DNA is TGTGCCAGCAGCCGGGACATGAGAAGGTTACAGAAACTGTTTTTT. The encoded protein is CASSRDMRRLQKLFF.

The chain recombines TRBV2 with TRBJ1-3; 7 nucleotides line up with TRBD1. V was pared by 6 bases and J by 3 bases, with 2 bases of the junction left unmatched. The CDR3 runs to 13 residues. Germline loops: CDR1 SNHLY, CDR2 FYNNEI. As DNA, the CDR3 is TGTGCCAGCAGCGGGGACAGTGGAAACACCATATATTTT. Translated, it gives CASSGDSGNTIYF.

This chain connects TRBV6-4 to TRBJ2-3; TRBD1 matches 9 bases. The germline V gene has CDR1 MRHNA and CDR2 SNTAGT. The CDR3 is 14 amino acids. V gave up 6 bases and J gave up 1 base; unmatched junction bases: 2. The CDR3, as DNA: TGTGCCAGCAGGGGGGACAGGGGCACAGATACGCAGTATTTT. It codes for CASRGDRGTDTQYF.

The CDR3 region is CASSFSGLGGANVLTF. CDR3 nucleotides: TGTGCCAGCAGCTTTAGTGGGCTTGGTGGGGCCAACGTCCTGACTTTC. The chain combines TRBV7-9 with TRBJ2-6; unclear D gene. Trimming removed 3 bases at V and 3 bases at J, with 12 bases between. This CDR3 is 16 amino acids long. The germline V gene has CDR1 SEHNR and CDR2 FQNEAQ (reference sequence).

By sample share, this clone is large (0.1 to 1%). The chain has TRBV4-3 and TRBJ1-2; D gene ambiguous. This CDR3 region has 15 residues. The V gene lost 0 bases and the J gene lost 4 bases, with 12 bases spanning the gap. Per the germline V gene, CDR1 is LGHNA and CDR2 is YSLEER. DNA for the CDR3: TGCGCCAGCAGCCAAGAATTACAGTCTTCCTATGGCTACACCTTC. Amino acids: CASSQELQSSYGYTF.

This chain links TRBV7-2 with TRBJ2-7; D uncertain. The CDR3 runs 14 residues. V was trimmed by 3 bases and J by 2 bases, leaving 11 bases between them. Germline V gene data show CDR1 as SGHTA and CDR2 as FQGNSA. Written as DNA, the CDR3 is TGTGCCAGCAGCTTCGGTACAGTAACCTACGAGCAGTACTTC. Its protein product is CASSFGTVTYEQYF.

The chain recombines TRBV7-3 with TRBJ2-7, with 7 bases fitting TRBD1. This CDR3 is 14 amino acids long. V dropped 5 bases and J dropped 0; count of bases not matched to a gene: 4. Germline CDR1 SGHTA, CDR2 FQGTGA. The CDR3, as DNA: TGTGCCAGCAGCGCGACAGGGAGCTCCTACGAGCAGTACTTC. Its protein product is CASSATGSSYEQYF. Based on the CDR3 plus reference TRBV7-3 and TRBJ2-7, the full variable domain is GAGVSQTPSNKVTEKGKYVELRCDPISGHTALYWYRQSLGQGPEFLIYFQGTGAADDSGLPNDRFFAVRPEGSVSTLKIQRTERGDSAVYLCASSATGSSYEQYFGPGTRLTVT.

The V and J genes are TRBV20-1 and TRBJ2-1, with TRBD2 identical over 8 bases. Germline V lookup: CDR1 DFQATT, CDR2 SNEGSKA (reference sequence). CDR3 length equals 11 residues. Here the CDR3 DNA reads TGCAAGGTCAGCGGGGGATATGAGCAGTTCTTC. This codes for CKVSGGYEQFF.